This T cell receptor (beta chain) was found in a study of shared clonotypes between healthy human individuals. Study background: Donor ages ranged 18 to 49 years: a couple of women, a few men.

V was cut by 8 bases and J by 7 bases, with 21 bases left in between. Germline V gene lookup returns CDR1 SGHDN and CDR2 FVKESK. This CDR3 contains 15 residues. Worth noting for this clone: Antigen unknown.

The study's findings and limits: Genetic and exposure-history diversity was limited by the small donor number. The rarefaction results pointed to incomplete sorted-subset sequencing despite large depth.

Running of the assay took place at deep level. Profiled with immunoSEQ multiplex PCR; TCRdb holds only in-frame clones, not every one. This table holds about 300,000 clones, roughly 70% found once. Sequencing was done on a sample of memory CD4+ T cells sorted from blood. Noted subset: CD45RA-negative fraction. This TCR was sampled from a man aged 25-40 years in good health. The chain recombines TRBV14 with TRBJ1-5; no firm D call. The CDR3 protein is CASSPRKGNSQPQHF. CDR3 DNA: TGTGCCAGCTCACCACGGAAGGGTAACAGCCAGCCCCAGCATTTT.